Here is one TCR beta chain with its context. Its target is not known. CDR1 and CDR2 from the germline V gene are MNHEY and SVGAGI. This CDR3 region has 14 residues. The V and J ends lost 7 bases and 5 bases, in that order; junction bases with no gene match: 10. Sequencing used immunoSEQ multiplex PCR; TCRdb keeps in-frame clones, though not all of them. The sample shows nearly 100,000 clones, roughly 88% of them seen only once. This sample stems from a study of T cell responses to AZD1222 COVID-19 vaccine. Study-wide findings and caveats: None of the repertoires were sampled until the peak T cell response had passed. Following two doses of AZD1222, Spike-specific TCR breadth and depth rose. The donors showed a predominance of white British ancestry and of females, with possible underestimation of clonal diversity.

This TCR was sampled from an adult in good health. J is TRBJ2-5 and V is TRBV6-5; 7 bases line up with TRBD2. This specimen consisted of peripheral blood, obtained on day 0 of AZD1222 vaccination. The CDR3 DNA reads as TGTGCCAGCACTCCGGGGAGGGTCAGGGAGACCCAGTACTTC. It yields the protein CASTPGRVRETQYF.